This T cell receptor beta chain was sequenced in a study of CD8 T cells in Susac syndrome. V lost 10 bases, J lost 2 bases, and 13 bases lay in between. The CDR3 is made up of 13 amino acids. Per germline, CDR1 LNHDA and CDR2 SQIVND (reference sequence). Random-hexamer reverse transcription was applied to roughly 0.5 to 1 ug RNA. The method of amplification for TCR beta CDR3 was immunoSEQ multiplex PCR, covering 54 Vbeta and 13 Jbeta. In TCRdb, the immunoSEQ multiplex PCR reads were re-called with MiXCR into one record per CDR3 protein. The profile covers 100,000 to 150,000 distinct CDR3 sequences, with approximately 95% appearing a single time and roughly 0.3% taken by the ten largest. Sequencing of TCR beta covered CD8+ and CD4+ T cells obtained from blood. TEMRA cells were FACS-enriched, and CD8+ and CD4+ T cells were isolated negatively. As regards this clonotype: Its antigen remains unknown.

General study findings and limits: The study recognized that its TCR sequencing and HLA analysis covered a relatively small number of individuals.

V gene TRBV19 combines with J gene TRBJ2-3; D uncertain. The source material was CD8+ T cells from PBMCs. This clonotype originated in a human donor with multiple sclerosis. The CDR3 sequence: CATSNGDTDTQYF. The CDR3 DNA sequence: TGTGCCACCTCCAATGGGGACACAGATACGCAGTATTTT.